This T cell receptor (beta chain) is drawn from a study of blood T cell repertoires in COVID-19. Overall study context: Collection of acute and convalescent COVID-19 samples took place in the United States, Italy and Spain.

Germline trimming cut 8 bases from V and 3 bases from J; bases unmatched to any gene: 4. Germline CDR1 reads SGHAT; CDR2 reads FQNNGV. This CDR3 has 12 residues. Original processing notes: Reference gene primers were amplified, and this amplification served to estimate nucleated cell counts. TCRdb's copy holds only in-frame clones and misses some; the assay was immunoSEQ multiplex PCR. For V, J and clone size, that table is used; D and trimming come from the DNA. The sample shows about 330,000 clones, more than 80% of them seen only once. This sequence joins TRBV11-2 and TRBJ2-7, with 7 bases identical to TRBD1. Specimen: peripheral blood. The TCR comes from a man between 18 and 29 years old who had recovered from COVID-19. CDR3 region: CASDTGDYEQYF. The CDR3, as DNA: TGTGCCAGCGATACAGGGGACTACGAGCAGTACTTC. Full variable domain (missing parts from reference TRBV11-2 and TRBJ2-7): EAGVAQSPRYKIIEKRQSVAFWCNPISGHATLYWYQQILGQGPKLLIQFQNNGVVDDSQLPKDRFSAERLKGVDSTLKIQPAKLEDSAVYLCASDTGDYEQYFGPGTRLTVT.